Listed below are T cell receptor beta chains from one sample, sequenced in a study of cytomegalovirus exposure and HLA in healthy donors. The assay was immunoSEQ multiplex PCR, and TCRdb's table has in-frame clones only and misses some. The repertoire holds about 200,000 clones, with 82% as singletons. The sample comprised PBMCs. These receptors originate from a boy younger than 10 in good health and CMV-seronegative. The CDR3 runs from the conserved cysteine through the conserved F or W. The D gene is left open where the match is weak. Clone sizes are given selectively: once, few, many, or a class where the clone is expanded.

NA | TRBJ2-2 | TRBV10-3 | NA | TGTGCCATCAGTGAGTCGATCGTCGTCCACCGCGGTACGAACACCGGGGAGCTGTTTTTT | CAISESIVVHRGTNTGELFF
NA | TRBJ1-2 | TRBV5-4 | NA | TGTGCCAGCAGTCCAAGGGGGAACCCCGATGGCTACACCTTC | CASSPRGNPDGYTF
NA | TRBJ2-1 | TRBV21-1 | NA | TGTGCCAGCAGGCAGGACAGGATTAGCTCCTACAATGAGCAGTTCTTC | CASRQDRISSYNEQFF
NA | TRBJ1-1 | TRBV5-1 | NA | TGCGCCAGCAGCTTGTCGTTGAACACTGAAGCTTTCTTT | CASSLSLNTEAFF
NA | TRBJ2-1 | TRBV7-2 | TRBD2 | TGTGCCAGCAGCCCGGCGGGCCTGAGCGGGACCGAGCAGTTCTTC | CASSPAGLSGTEQFF
NA | TRBJ2-7 | TRBV2 | NA | TGTGCCAGCAGTCAACTAGCATCCTACGAGCAGTACTTC | CASSQLASYEQYF
once | TRBJ2-5 | TRBV4-1 | TRBD2 | TGCGCCAGCAGCCTCGGAGGGACTAGCGGAGAGACCCAGTACTTC | CASSLGGTSGETQYF
NA | TRBJ2-4 | TRBV7-9 | NA | TGTGCCAGCAGTCATACACAGGGAGCCAAAAACATTCAGTACTTC | CASSHTQGAKNIQYF
NA | TRBJ2-3 | TRBV5-1 | NA | TGCGCCAGCAGCTTCATGGGGGGACCCACAGATACGCAGTATTTT | CASSFMGGPTDTQYF
NA | TRBJ1-1 | TRBV4-1 | TRBD1 | TGCGCCAGCAGCCAAGAACAGGGGAGGATAACTGAAGCTTTCTTT | CASSQEQGRITEAFF
NA | TRBJ2-4 | TRBV19 | TRBD1 | TGTGCCAGTAGCGGCAAGAAGGGGGCCATAGCCAAAAACATTCAGTACTTC | CASSGKKGAIAKNIQYF
NA | TRBJ2-7 | TRBV18 | TRBD2 | TGTGCCAGCTCACCACAGTCGCGGGGGGAGATGGGCGAGCAGTACTTC | CASSPQSRGEMGEQYF